The 22 T cell receptor beta chains given below trace back to one sample, sequenced in a study of blood T cell repertoires in COVID-19 (dated by TCRdb to 2018 to 2021). The library was obtained by the immunoSEQ multiplex PCR assay. The table was pulled from immuneACCESS by TCRdb, which kept in-frame rearrangements only. Such tables lose some clones; where checked, under half of the loss comes from unresolved V genes, and the rest has no known cause. Counted in this sample were about 440,000 clones; roughly 87% of them appeared once. Jointly, the top ten make up under 2.5% of the sample. Specimen: PBMCs or T cells enriched from blood (not recorded which). These receptors were collected from a woman between 18 and 29 years old with acute COVID-19.

V usage is TRBV12-3 or TRBV12-4 and J usage is TRBJ2-5; TRBD1 matches 7 bases. Trimming cost V 3 bases and J 5 bases; bases outside gene matches: 3. This CDR3 has 13 residues. Here the CDR3 DNA reads TGTGCCAGCAGTTTGACAGGGCTGGAGACCCAGTACTTC. Protein product: CASSLTGLETQYF.

This clone was picked up one time. The chain carries TRBV29-1 and TRBJ2-3, with D maybe TRBD2 (5 bases). Germline V CDR1 and CDR2: SQVTM, ANQGSEA. The CDR3 has 15 amino acids. V lost 0 bases, J lost 6 bases, and 16 bases lay in between. The CDR3 coding sequence is TGCAGCGTTGAAGATCCCACTAGTATTCTGGATACGCAGTATTTT. Protein: CSVEDPTSILDTQYF.

V gene TRBV28 combines with J gene TRBJ1-6; possible D gene TRBD1, 6 bases. Germline-derived CDR1 and CDR2 are MDHEN and SYDVKM. The CDR3 is 13 amino acids. V lost 5 bases to trimming and J lost 9 bases, with 11 bases between them. CDR3 coding DNA: TGTGCCAGCAGTAGGACAGTAGGTTCACCCCTCCACTTT. It specifies CASSRTVGSPLHF.

This sequence joins TRBV30 and TRBJ2-5; D may be TRBD1 (5 bases). From germline, CDR1 is GTSNPN and CDR2 SVGIG (reference sequence). CDR3 size: 12 residues. The V and J ends lost 4 bases and 4 bases respectively, with 10 bases between them. The CDR3 protein is CAWMGRVETQYF. CDR3 DNA: TGTGCCTGGATGGGCAGGGTAGAGACCCAGTACTTC.

Only one count was recorded for this clone. The gene calls are TRBV7-2 and TRBJ2-5; TRBD1 might be the D (6 bases). V lost 4 bases and J 4 bases, leaving 10 bases between the germline ends. The CDR3 contains 13 residues. CDR1 is SGHTA, CDR2 FQGNSA, per germline. CDR3 in DNA: TGTGCCAGCAGCTACGGACAGTTAGAGACCCAGTACTTC. Translated: CASSYGQLETQYF.

The chain is built from TRBV7-3 and TRBJ2-3; a weak D match, TRBD1 (5 bases). CDR3 length: 14 residues. Germline V CDR1 and CDR2: SGHTA, FQGTGA. V gave up 1 base and J gave up 8 bases, with 13 bases separating them. The CDR3 DNA reads as TGTGCCAGCAGCTTAAGCAGGGTACCGGGTACGCAGTATTTT. Amino acid sequence: CASSLSRVPGTQYF.

The rearrangement links TRBV6-5 to TRBJ2-7; possibly TRBD1 for D (5 bases). CDR1 is MNHEY and CDR2 is SVGAGI in the germline V gene. The V and J ends lost 0 bases and 2 bases respectively, with 8 bases between them. CDR3 length: 14 amino acids. The CDR3 DNA reads TGTGCCAGCAGTTACTCAGCAGGGACCTACGAGCAGTACTTC. This translates into CASSYSAGTYEQYF.

This clone was counted many times. The chain is built from TRBV5-4 and TRBJ2-7, with 10 positions matching TRBD1. The CDR3 sequence is 16 residues long. Germline V gives CDR1 SGHNT, CDR2 YYREEE (reference sequence). After removal of 4 bases from V and 3 bases from J, the junction contained 10 bases not matched to a gene. Here the CDR3 DNA reads TGTGCCAGCAGCCCGGGACAGGGGACCCGCATCTACGAGCAGTACTTC. Translated: CASSPGQGTRIYEQYF.

For the CDR3, the DNA is TGTGCCACCAGCAGAGATTCAGGCTCCGGGGAGCTGTTTTTT. Protein sequence: CATSRDSGSGELFF. The V and J genes are TRBV15 and TRBJ2-2, with D unresolved. V shed 0 bases and J shed 6 bases, with 8 bases lying between them. CDR1 and CDR2 from the germline V gene are LNHNV and YYDKDF (reference sequence). CDR3 length: 14 amino acids.

The V and J genes are TRBV5-6 and TRBJ1-3; D is perhaps TRBD1 (6 bases). Germline V CDR1 and CDR2: SGHDT, YYEEEE. CDR3 length: 17 amino acids. Trimming took 5 bases from V and 0 from J, leaving 18 bases between them. The CDR3 region has the DNA TGTGCCAGCAGTACGAAGATGACAGGTTACTCTGGAAACACCATATATTTT. Residues: CASSTKMTGYSGNTIYF.

The chain links TRBV11-2 to TRBJ2-5; TRBD2 matches at 13 bases. Germline CDR1 SGHAT, CDR2 FQNNGV. J lost 5 bases, V lost 4 bases, and 10 bases had no gene match. CDR3 length equals 17 residues. The CDR3 reads CASSSRTSGRVGETQYF. In DNA, the CDR3 is TGTGCCAGCAGCTCTCGGACTAGCGGGAGAGTCGGGGAGACCCAGTACTTC.

This clone was seen a single time. The J gene is TRBJ1-4, the V gene TRBV9; D is unclear. The CDR3 consists of 16 residues. Germline values: CDR1 SGDLS, CDR2 YYNGEE. Deletions cut 2 bases from V and 1 base from J, with 12 bases between. The CDR3 loop is CASSVRPTGTNEKLFF. For the CDR3, the DNA is TGTGCCAGCAGCGTTAGACCCACGGGAACTAATGAAAAACTGTTTTTT.

The V gene is TRBV11-2, the J gene TRBJ1-1; 7 bases agree with TRBD1. This CDR3 is 16 amino acids long. From germline, CDR1 is SGHAT and CDR2 FQNNGV. Trimming at V came to 1 base and at J to 2 bases, leaving 7 bases not matched to a gene. The CDR3 nucleotides are TGTGCCAGCAGCTTAGGGACCCGAGGGGGCAACACTGAAGCTTTCTTT. It is translated as CASSLGTRGGNTEAFF.

The chain joins TRBV19 to TRBJ1-3; 7 bases are shared with TRBD1. Germline assignment: CDR1 LNHDA and CDR2 SQIVND (reference sequence). The V and J ends lost 3 bases and 0 bases, in that order; junction bases with no gene match: 2. The CDR3 has 15 amino acids. The CDR3 coding sequence is TGTGCCAGTAGTATCGGGACAGACTCTGGAAACACCATATATTTT. Translated, it gives CASSIGTDSGNTIYF.

The V gene is TRBV11-2, the J gene TRBJ1-1; TRBD1 matches at 9 bases. The germline CDR1 and CDR2 sequences are SGHAT and FQNNGV. The V segment lost 3 bases and the J segment 4 bases; nucleotides outside the gene matches: 3. The length of the CDR3 is 14 residues. CDR3 DNA: TGTGCCAGCAGCTTCGGGACAGGGTTCACTGAAGCTTTCTTT. As protein: CASSFGTGFTEAFF.

The chain couples TRBV3-1 (or the pseudogene TRBV3-2) to TRBJ1-5; no clear D. Trimming pared 4 bases from V and 4 bases from J, leaving 11 bases between. The CDR3 extends over 14 amino acids. CDR1 and CDR2 (germline): LGHDT, YNNKEL (reference sequence). CDR3 amino acids: CASSPSRLNQPQHF. The CDR3 DNA reads as TGTGCCAGCAGCCCCTCCAGACTTAATCAGCCCCAGCATTTT.

CDR3 in DNA: TGTGCTAGTGGTTTGGAGGACAGGGGCTGGGGCAATCAGCCCCAGCATTTT. Translation gives CASGLEDRGWGNQPQHF. The rearrangement links TRBV12-5 to TRBJ1-5; TRBD1 matches 9 bases. This CDR3 is built from 17 residues. V shed 1 base, J shed 2 bases, and the junction held 6 bases outside the gene matches. Germline V gives CDR1 LGHNT, CDR2 FRNRAP. The variable domain in full, completed from reference TRBV12-5 and TRBJ1-5, reads DARVTQTPRHKVTEMGQEVTMRCQPILGHNTVFWYRQTMMQGLELLAYFRNRAPLDDSGMPKDRFSAEMPDATLATLKIQPSEPRDSAVYFCASGLEDRGWGNQPQHFGDGTRLSIL.

This chain links TRBV27 with TRBJ1-2; 7 bases map to TRBD1. The V gene's germline CDR1 is MNHEY and CDR2 SMNVEV (reference sequence). The V and J ends lost 4 bases and 1 base, in that order; junction bases with no gene match: 3. This CDR3 has 14 amino acids. The CDR3 spells CASSSGGVNYGYTF. In nucleotides, the CDR3 is TGTGCCAGCAGTTCAGGGGGTGTTAACTATGGCTACACCTTC.

The chain is built from TRBV27 and TRBJ1-2, with TRBD1 identical over 7 bases. The CDR3 sequence is 14 residues long. Looked up from germline, CDR1 is MNHEY and CDR2 is SMNVEV (reference sequence). Trimming removed 6 bases from V and 2 bases from J; junction bases left unmatched: 6. The CDR3 DNA follows: TGTGCCAGCAGGTTCGAGACAGGGAACTATGGCTACACCTTC. Translated, it gives CASRFETGNYGYTF.

In nucleotides, the CDR3 is TGTGCCAGCAGCACGACAGGGCACCTTGGAAACACCATATATTTT. Its protein is CASSTTGHLGNTIYF. The chain carries TRBV5-5 and TRBJ1-3; 7 bases map to TRBD1. The germline V gene has CDR1 SGHKS and CDR2 YYEKEE (reference sequence). V was clipped by 4 bases and J by 3 bases; unmatched bases: 7. CDR3 length equals 15 residues.

This chain uses TRBV7-2 with TRBJ2-7; tentative D call: TRBD2 (6 bases). The V end lost 5 bases, the J end lost 5 bases, and 16 bases lay between the germline ends. CDR1 is SGHTA and CDR2 is FQGNSA in the germline V gene. This CDR3 has 14 residues. CDR3 bases: TGTGCCAGCAGCATCGGGACTGGCGGCCACGAGCAGTACTTC. It translates to CASSIGTGGHEQYF.

The chain has TRBV4-2 and TRBJ1-1; no clear D. CDR3 length: 15 residues. Germline assignment: CDR1 LGHNA and CDR2 YNFKEQ. V shed 1 base and J shed 1 base, with 10 bases lying between them. Written as DNA, the CDR3 is TGTGCCAGCAGCCAAGGGTTCCGAGCGAACACTGAAGCTTTCTTT. Protein: CASSQGFRANTEAFF.